Shown below are 12 T cell receptor beta chains from a single sample sequenced in a study of vaccination effects on CD4 cells after COVID-19. Antigens for these TCRs are unknown. Here immunoSEQ multiplex PCR was the method, and the copy in TCRdb shows in-frame clones only, minus some. Of 20,000 to 30,000 clones in the sample, about two thirds are singletons; the top ten hold approximately 12%. Before sequencing took place, the ViraFEST assay used viral peptide pools to expand antigen-specific CD4+ T cells. Cells that had been cultured for 10 days were the source of isolated CD4+ T cells. According to the study, vaccine recipients showed no prior SARS-CoV-2 infection and negative nucleocapsid antibodies. The source was CD4+ T cells from PBMCs cultured with HCoV-OC43 spike peptides, collected before COVID-19 vaccination. Sample subset: HCoV-OC43 spike overlapping peptide pool stimulation. Receptor source: a human donor who received a COVID-19 vaccine.

This clone showed up just a few times. CDR3 nucleotide sequence: TGTGCCAGCAGCCAAGGACAGCCCCGTGTGCCCCTCCACTTT. This translates into CASSQGQPRVPLHF. The chain couples TRBV28 to TRBJ1-6; tentatively, D is TRBD1 (6 bases). The CDR3 length is 14 residues. Trimming stripped 6 bases from V and 13 bases from J, with 19 bases between. CDR1 MDHEN and CDR2 SYDVKM come from the germline V gene.

The V call is TRBV11-2, the J call TRBJ2-7; 7 bases line up with TRBD1. This CDR3 contains 15 residues. V dropped 5 bases and J dropped 4; count of bases not matched to a gene: 11. Per the germline V gene, CDR1 is SGHAT and CDR2 is FQNNGV. The CDR3 here is CASSLNRDSLYEQYF. DNA of the CDR3: TGTGCCAGCAGCCTAAATCGGGACAGCTTATACGAGCAGTACTTC.

This clone came up a few times. The chain is built from TRBV7-2 and TRBJ2-1; D is unclear. Germline-derived CDR1 and CDR2 are SGHTA and FQGNSA. The CDR3 is made up of 15 amino acids. Trimming removed 1 base at V and 0 bases at J, with 7 bases between. CDR3 sequence: CASSLDWSSYNEQFF. The CDR3 coding sequence is TGTGCCAGCAGCTTAGACTGGAGCTCCTACAATGAGCAGTTCTTC.

This chain links TRBV7-8 with TRBJ1-5, with D possibly being TRBD1 (6 bases). The V end lost 5 bases, the J end lost 4 bases, and 15 bases lay between the germline ends. CDR1 is SGHVS, CDR2 FQNEAQ, per germline. The CDR3 spans 15 residues. CDR3 sequence reads: CASSPGASFNQPQHF. The CDR3 nucleotides are TGTGCCAGCAGCCCAGGGGCCAGTTTTAATCAGCCCCAGCATTTT.

This clone has a single count. The chain carries TRBV2 and TRBJ2-3; TRBD2 agrees at 7 bases. The V gene's germline CDR1 is SNHLY and CDR2 FYNNEI. The CDR3 has 16 amino acids. J gave up 3 bases and V 7 bases, and 13 bases lay outside the gene matches. The CDR3 DNA is TGTGCCAGCACCGAGGGAGGGCTAGTAAAGACAGATACGCAGTATTTT. Its translation is CASTEGGLVKTDTQYF.

V usage is TRBV7-9 and J usage is TRBJ2-1; maybe TRBD2 (5 bases). The V and J ends lost 6 bases and 8 bases respectively, with 29 bases between them. There are 18 residues in the CDR3. The germline CDR1 and CDR2 sequences are SEHNR and FQNEAQ (reference sequence). The CDR3 region is CASRPRAGGLTASHEQFF. In DNA form, the CDR3 reads TGTGCCAGCAGACCCCGGGCCGGCGGGCTAACTGCCTCCCATGAGCAGTTCTTC.

The V gene is TRBV7-8, the J gene TRBJ1-2, with 8 bases lining up with TRBD1. Germline V gene data show CDR1 as SGHVS and CDR2 as FQNEAQ. V gave up 3 bases and J gave up 4 bases; unmatched junction bases: 16. The CDR3 totals 18 residues. CDR3 coding DNA: TGTGCCAGCAGCTTTACCCTCGGCGGGCAGGGGGCATCCTATGGCTACACCTTC. It encodes CASSFTLGGQGASYGYTF. Full variable domain (outside the CDR3, taken from reference TRBV7-8 and TRBJ1-2): GAGVSQSPRYKVAKRGQDVALRCDPISGHVSLFWYQQALGQGPEFLTYFQNEAQLDKSGLPSDRFFAERPEGSVSTLKIQRTQQEDSAVYLCASSFTLGGQGASYGYTFGSGTRLTVV.

This chain links TRBV6-1 with TRBJ2-7, with D possibly being TRBD2 (5 bases). The CDR3 spans 15 residues. From germline, CDR1 is MNHNS and CDR2 SASEGT. The V end was cut by 3 bases, the J end by 0 bases, with 12 bases between. The CDR3: CASSDQAGLSYEQYF. CDR3 nucleotide sequence: TGTGCCAGCAGTGATCAGGCGGGCCTCTCCTACGAGCAGTACTTC.

The table lists this clone with a count of one. The V call is TRBV7-6, the J call TRBJ2-2, with 7 bases identical to TRBD1. Looked up from germline, CDR1 is SGHVS and CDR2 is FNYEAQ. Trimming removed 6 bases from V and 1 base from J; junction bases left unmatched: 5. The length of the CDR3 is 15 residues. The CDR3 protein is CASRLGQLNTGELFF. The CDR3 DNA sequence: TGTGCCAGCAGATTGGGACAGTTGAACACCGGGGAGCTGTTTTTT.

As DNA, the CDR3 is TGTGCCAGCAGGGAACAGTCCGGGTCGATCTACGAGCAGTACTTC. Protein: CASREQSGSIYEQYF. The gene calls are TRBV2 and TRBJ2-7; D remains unclear. The CDR3 totals 15 residues. The V end lost 6 bases, the J end lost 3 bases, and 18 bases lay between the germline ends. Germline assignment: CDR1 SNHLY and CDR2 FYNNEI.

This chain uses TRBV4-2 with TRBJ2-1; TRBD2 might be the D (5 bases). The V gene's germline CDR1 is LGHNA and CDR2 YNFKEQ. This CDR3 has 15 amino acids. Trimming left V 1 base short and J 6 bases short, with 13 bases between. DNA of the CDR3: TGTGCCAGCAGCCAAGGAACTAGTGGTCGCAATGAGCAGTTCTTC. Residues: CASSQGTSGRNEQFF.

The CDR3 spells CASSPGQGGDTEAFF. DNA for the CDR3: TGTGCCAGCAGCCCAGGACAGGGCGGGGACACTGAAGCTTTCTTT. This chain joins TRBV4-2 and TRBJ1-1; the match to TRBD1 covers 8 bases. Per germline, CDR1 LGHNA and CDR2 YNFKEQ. V dropped 4 bases and J dropped 3; count of bases not matched to a gene: 7. CDR3 length equals 15 residues.